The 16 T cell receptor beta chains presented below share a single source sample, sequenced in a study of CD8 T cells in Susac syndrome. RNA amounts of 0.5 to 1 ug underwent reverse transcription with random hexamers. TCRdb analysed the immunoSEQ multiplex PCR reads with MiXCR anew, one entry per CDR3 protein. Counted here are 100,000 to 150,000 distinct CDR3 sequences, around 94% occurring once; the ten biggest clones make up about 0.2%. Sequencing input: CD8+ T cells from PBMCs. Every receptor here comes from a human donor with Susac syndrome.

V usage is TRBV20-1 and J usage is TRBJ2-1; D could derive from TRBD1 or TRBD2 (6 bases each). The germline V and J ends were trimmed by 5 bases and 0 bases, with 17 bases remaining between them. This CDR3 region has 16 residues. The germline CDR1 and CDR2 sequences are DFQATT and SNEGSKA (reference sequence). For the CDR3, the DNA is TGCAGTGCTCCTGTCCGTGGGGGGCTCTCCTACAATGAGCAGTTCTTC. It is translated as CSAPVRGGLSYNEQFF.

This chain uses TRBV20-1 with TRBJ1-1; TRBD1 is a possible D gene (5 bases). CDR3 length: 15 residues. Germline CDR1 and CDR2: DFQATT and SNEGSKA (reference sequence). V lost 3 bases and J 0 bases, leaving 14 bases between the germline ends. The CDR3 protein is CSASAGWRMNTEAFF. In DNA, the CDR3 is TGCAGTGCTAGTGCAGGGTGGAGGATGAACACTGAAGCTTTCTTT.

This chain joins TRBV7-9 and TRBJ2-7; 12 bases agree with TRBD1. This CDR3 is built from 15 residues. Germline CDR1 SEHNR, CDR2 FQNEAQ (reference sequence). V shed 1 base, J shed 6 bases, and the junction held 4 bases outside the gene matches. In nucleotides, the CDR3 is TGTGCCAGCAGCTTAGTGGGGACAGGGGGCTCCGAGCAGTACTTC. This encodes CASSLVGTGGSEQYF.

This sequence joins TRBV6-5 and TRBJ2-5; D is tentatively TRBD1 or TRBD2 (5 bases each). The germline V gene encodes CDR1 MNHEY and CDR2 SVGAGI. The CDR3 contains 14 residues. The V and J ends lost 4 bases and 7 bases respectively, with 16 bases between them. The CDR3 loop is CASSSEGPQGTQYF. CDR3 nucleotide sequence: TGTGCCAGCAGTTCCGAGGGGCCGCAGGGGACCCAGTACTTC.

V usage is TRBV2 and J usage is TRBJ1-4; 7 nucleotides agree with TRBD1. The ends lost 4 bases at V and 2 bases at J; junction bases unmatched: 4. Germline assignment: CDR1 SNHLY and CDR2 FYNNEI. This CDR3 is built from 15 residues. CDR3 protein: CASSAGGLTNEKLFF. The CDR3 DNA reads TGTGCCAGCAGTGCAGGGGGACTGACTAATGAAAAACTGTTTTTT.

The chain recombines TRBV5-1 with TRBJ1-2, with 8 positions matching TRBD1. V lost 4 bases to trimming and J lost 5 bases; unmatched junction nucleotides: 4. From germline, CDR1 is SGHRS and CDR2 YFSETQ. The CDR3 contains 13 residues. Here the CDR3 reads CASSMDRVYGYTF. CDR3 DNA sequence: TGCGCCAGCAGCATGGACAGGGTTTATGGCTACACCTTC.

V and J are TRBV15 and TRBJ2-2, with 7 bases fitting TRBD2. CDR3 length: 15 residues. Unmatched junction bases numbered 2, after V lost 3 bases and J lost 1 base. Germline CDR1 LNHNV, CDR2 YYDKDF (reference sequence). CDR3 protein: CATSRAGENTGELFF. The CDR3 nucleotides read TGTGCCACCAGCAGGGCGGGGGAGAACACCGGGGAGCTGTTTTTT.

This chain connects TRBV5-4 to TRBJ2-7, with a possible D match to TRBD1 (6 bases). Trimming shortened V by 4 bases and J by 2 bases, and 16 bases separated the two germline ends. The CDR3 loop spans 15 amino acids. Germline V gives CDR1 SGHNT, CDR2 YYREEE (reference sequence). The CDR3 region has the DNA TGTGCCAGCAGCCATGCAGGGACACCTGCCTACGAGCAGTACTTC. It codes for CASSHAGTPAYEQYF.

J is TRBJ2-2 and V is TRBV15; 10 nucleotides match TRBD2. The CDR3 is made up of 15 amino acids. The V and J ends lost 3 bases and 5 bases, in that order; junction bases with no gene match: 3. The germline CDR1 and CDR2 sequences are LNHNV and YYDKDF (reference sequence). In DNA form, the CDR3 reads TGTGCCACCAGCAGTCTACTAGCGGGGACCGGGGAGCTGTTTTTT. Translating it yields CATSSLLAGTGELFF.

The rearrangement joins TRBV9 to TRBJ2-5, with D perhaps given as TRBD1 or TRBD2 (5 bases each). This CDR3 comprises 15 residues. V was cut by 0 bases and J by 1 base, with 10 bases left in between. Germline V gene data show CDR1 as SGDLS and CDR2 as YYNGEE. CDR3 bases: TGTGCCAGCAGCGTAGTAGGGACCAGCCAAGAGACCCAGTACTTC. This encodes CASSVVGTSQETQYF.

CDR3 amino acids: CSVPRWDTEAFF. CDR3 DNA: TGCAGTGTTCCCAGATGGGACACTGAAGCTTTCTTT. The chain couples TRBV20-1 to TRBJ1-1, with no clear D. CDR1 is DFQATT, CDR2 SNEGSKA, per germline (reference sequence). This CDR3 has 12 residues. Trimming took off 7 bases at V and 3 bases at J, with 12 bases between the two ends.

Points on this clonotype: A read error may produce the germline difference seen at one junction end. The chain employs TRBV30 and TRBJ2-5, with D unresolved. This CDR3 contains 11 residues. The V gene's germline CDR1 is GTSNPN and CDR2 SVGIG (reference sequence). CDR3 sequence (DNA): TGTGCCTGGAGTGACCAAGGGACCCAGTACTTC. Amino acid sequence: CAWSDQGTQYF.

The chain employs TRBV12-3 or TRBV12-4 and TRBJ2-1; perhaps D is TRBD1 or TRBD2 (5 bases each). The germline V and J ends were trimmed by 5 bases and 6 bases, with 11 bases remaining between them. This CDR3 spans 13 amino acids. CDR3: CASSLPGPNEQFF. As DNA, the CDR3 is TGTGCCAGCAGTCTCCCGGGACCCAATGAGCAGTTCTTC.

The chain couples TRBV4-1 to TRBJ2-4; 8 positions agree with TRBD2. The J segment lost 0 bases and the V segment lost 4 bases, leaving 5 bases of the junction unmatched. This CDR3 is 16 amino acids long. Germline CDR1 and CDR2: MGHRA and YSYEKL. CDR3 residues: CASSPGGAVAKNIQYF. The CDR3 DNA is TGCGCCAGCAGCCCGGGGGGGGCAGTAGCCAAAAACATTCAGTACTTC.

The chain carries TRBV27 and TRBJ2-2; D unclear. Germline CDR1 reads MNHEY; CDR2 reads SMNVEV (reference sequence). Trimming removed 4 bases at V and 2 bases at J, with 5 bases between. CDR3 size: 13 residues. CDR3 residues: CASSWINTGELFF. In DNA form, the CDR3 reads TGTGCCAGCAGTTGGATCAACACCGGGGAGCTGTTTTTT.

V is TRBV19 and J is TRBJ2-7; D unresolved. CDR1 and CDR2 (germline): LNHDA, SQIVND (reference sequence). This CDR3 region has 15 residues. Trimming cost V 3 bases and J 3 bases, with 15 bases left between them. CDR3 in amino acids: CASSIRVEVYYEQYF. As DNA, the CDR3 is TGTGCCAGTAGTATCCGAGTTGAGGTCTACTACGAGCAGTACTTC.